These 20 T cell receptor beta chains share one sample of origin, sequenced in a study of cytomegalovirus exposure and HLA in healthy donors. This PCR relied on a set of 60 Vbeta primers and 13 Jbeta primers. Sequencing was performed with immunoSEQ multiplex PCR; in TCRdb, only in-frame clones are kept and a portion is missing. Of about 180,000 clones listed, roughly 80% are singletons. What was sequenced was PBMCs. These receptors all stem from a man aged 35 to 55 in good health and CMV-seronegative.

The chain links TRBV9 to TRBJ1-5, with D possibly TRBD1 on 5 matching bases. This CDR3 is 14 amino acids long. Trimming pared 0 bases from V and 6 bases from J, leaving 10 bases between. Germline CDR1 reads SGDLS; CDR2 reads YYNGEE. The CDR3 DNA sequence: TGTGCCAGCAGCGTAGGGGGGGTAGCTCAGCCCCAGCATTTT. Amino acid sequence: CASSVGGVAQPQHF.

V gene TRBV7-9 combines with J gene TRBJ1-3, with a weak D call TRBD1 (6 bases). The CDR3 covers 15 residues. Trimming took 5 bases from V and 9 from J, leaving 20 bases between them. CDR1 and CDR2 from the germline V gene are SEHNR and FQNEAQ (reference sequence). As DNA, the CDR3 is TGTGCCAGCAGCGCAAGCGGAGAGGGGGGGGCCACCATATATTTT. Its protein is CASSASGEGGATIYF.

V usage is TRBV4-3 and J usage is TRBJ2-3; no definite D call. The CDR3 contains 16 residues. Per the germline V gene, CDR1 is LGHNA and CDR2 is YSLEER. The V end was cut by 1 base, the J end by 2 bases, with 13 bases between. The CDR3 nucleotides read TGCGCCAGCAGCCAAGGGAACGCAGGATACACAGATACGCAGTATTTT. Its translation is CASSQGNAGYTDTQYF.

V gene TRBV28 combines with J gene TRBJ2-1, with TRBD1 matching 11 bases. Trimming removed 6 bases from V and 6 bases from J; junction bases left unmatched: 10. In germline, CDR1 is MDHEN, CDR2 SYDVKM. This CDR3 region has 16 residues. In nucleotides, the CDR3 is TGTGCCAGCAGGACGCCAATCGGGACAGGGGGCAATGAGCAGTTCTTC. Amino acid sequence: CASRTPIGTGGNEQFF.

This clone was picked up a small number of times. This chain uses TRBV28 with TRBJ1-2, with 9 bases lining up with TRBD1. J was trimmed by 8 bases and V by 4 bases; bases with no gene match: 11. Per the germline V gene, CDR1 is MDHEN and CDR2 is SYDVKM. The CDR3 extends over 15 amino acids. The CDR3 DNA follows: TGTGCCAGCAGTTGGGGACAGGGATCACCTGGGGGCTACACCTTC. Translation gives CASSWGQGSPGGYTF.

J is TRBJ2-6 and V is TRBV27; no definite D call. The CDR3 is 16 amino acids. Germline V gene data show CDR1 as MNHEY and CDR2 as SMNVEV (reference sequence). V was pared by 4 bases and J by 3 bases, with 13 bases between. CDR3 sequence: CASSWRLVSGANVLTF. The DNA for the CDR3 is TGTGCCAGCAGTTGGCGGCTTGTGAGTGGGGCCAACGTCCTGACTTTC.

The chain links TRBV29-1 to TRBJ1-1; TRBD1 aligns across 9 bases. The CDR3 covers 12 residues. V lost 5 bases, J lost 4 bases, and 2 bases stayed unmatched. Germline CDR1 and CDR2: SQVTM and ANQGSEA. The CDR3 nucleotides are TGCAGCGTTATGACAGGGGGCACTGAAGCTTTCTTT. Amino acids: CSVMTGGTEAFF.

The sample holds one count of this clone. The V call is TRBV10-3, the J call TRBJ2-1, with 8 positions matching TRBD2. Per germline, CDR1 ENHRY and CDR2 SYGVKD. Trimming at V came to 4 bases and at J to 7 bases, leaving 9 bases not matched to a gene. CDR3 length equals 15 residues. CDR3 nucleotides: TGTGCCATCAGTGGTAGCGGGATTTTGGGAAATGAGCAGTTCTTC. This encodes CAISGSGILGNEQFF.

The chain has TRBV13 and TRBJ2-5; 13 positions agree with TRBD2. CDR1 and CDR2 from the germline V gene are PRHDT and FYEKMQ (reference sequence). The V and J ends lost 10 bases and 3 bases, in that order; junction bases with no gene match: 5. The CDR3 extends over 14 amino acids. In DNA form, the CDR3 reads TGTGCCACCAGGACTAGCGGGAGAAAAGAGACCCAGTACTTC. It codes for CATRTSGRKETQYF.

As to this clone: A junction boundary mismatches the germline segment, possibly from a read error. The chain has TRBV6-6 and TRBJ2-5, with 10 bases that match TRBD1. CDR3 size: 13 residues. Germline V CDR1 and CDR2: MNHNY, SVGAGI (reference sequence). The CDR3 here is CASSYTRAGTGDF. CDR3 DNA sequence: TGTGCCAGCAGCTATACTAGAGCCGGGACAGGGGACTTC.

The chain recombines TRBV5-5 with TRBJ1-5, with no clear D. Germline V CDR1 and CDR2: SGHKS, YYEKEE (reference sequence). This CDR3 region has 15 residues. The V end was cut by 3 bases, the J end by 3 bases, with 13 bases between. For the CDR3, the DNA is TGTGCCAGCAGCTCGAACTTCCCCAACAATCAGCCCCAGCATTTT. This translates into CASSSNFPNNQPQHF.

This clone has more than one count but fewer than ten. The gene calls are TRBV7-3 and TRBJ2-3, with D unresolved. Trimming left V 2 bases short and J 5 bases short, with 5 bases between. This CDR3 has 12 residues. Germline values: CDR1 SGHTA, CDR2 FQGTGA. The CDR3 reads CASSLYRDTQYF. CDR3 nucleotide sequence: TGTGCCAGCAGCTTATATCGAGATACGCAGTATTTT.

The CDR3 DNA is TGTGCCAGCAGTTACGGGACTTCTCATGGCTACACCTTC. Residues: CASSYGTSHGYTF. The V and J genes are TRBV6-5 and TRBJ1-2; D perhaps matches TRBD1 (5 bases). Germline CDR1 is MNHEY and CDR2 is SVGAGI. CDR3 length: 13 amino acids. V lost 2 bases and J lost 6, with 10 bases in between.

This clone was detected a few times. The J gene is TRBJ2-7, the V gene TRBV11-3; D is possibly TRBD2 (5 bases). Looked up from germline, CDR1 is SGHNT and CDR2 is YENEEA. The ends were cut back, 1 base at V and 2 bases at J, with 15 bases in the middle. The CDR3 is made up of 16 amino acids. The CDR3 DNA reads as TGTGCCAGCAGCTTAGGGAGGACCTTTAATCCCTACGAGCAGTACTTC. Residues: CASSLGRTFNPYEQYF.

CDR3 amino acids: CASRTGGYNSPLHF. The CDR3, as DNA: TGTGCCAGCAGGACGGGAGGCTATAATTCACCCCTCCACTTT. V usage is TRBV6-5 and J usage is TRBJ1-6; D unclear. Trimming left V 6 bases short and J 3 bases short, with 9 bases between. The CDR3 is 14 amino acids. CDR1 is MNHEY and CDR2 is SVGAGI in the germline V gene.

J is TRBJ1-2 and V is TRBV7-8; maybe TRBD1 (6 bases). The CDR3 totals 15 residues. Germline V gene lookup returns CDR1 SGHVS and CDR2 FQNEAQ. Trimming stripped 5 bases from V and 4 bases from J, with 17 bases between. This CDR3 reads CASSGRTDSFYGYTF. DNA of the CDR3: TGTGCCAGCAGCGGAAGGACAGACAGCTTCTATGGCTACACCTTC.

This chain uses TRBV4-1 with TRBJ2-7; the match to TRBD2 covers 9 bases. V shed 1 base, J shed 0 bases, and the junction held 1 base outside the gene matches. The CDR3 is 15 residues long. The germline V gene has CDR1 MGHRA and CDR2 YSYEKL. Written as DNA, the CDR3 is TGCGCCAGCAGCCAAGGACTAGCGGTCTCCTACGAGCAGTACTTC. Translation: CASSQGLAVSYEQYF.

Worth noting for this clone: The junction shows a germline mismatch at one end, possibly a read error. J is TRBJ1-1 and V is TRBV7-7; D not resolved. Germline values: CDR1 SSHAT, CDR2 FNYEAQ (reference sequence). This CDR3 comprises 13 residues. The CDR3 here is CASSAHSNTEAFF. The CDR3 DNA is TGTGCTAGCAGCGCCCACAGTAACACTGAAGCTTTCTTT.

The V and J genes are TRBV4-3 and TRBJ2-3; tentatively, D is TRBD1 (6 bases). The germline V gene encodes CDR1 LGHNA and CDR2 YSLEER. V gave up 1 base and J gave up 4 bases, with 15 bases separating them. This CDR3 is built from 16 residues. The chain's CDR3 is CASSQVSGAGADTQYF. In DNA form, the CDR3 reads TGCGCCAGCAGCCAAGTATCAGGGGCTGGGGCAGATACGCAGTATTTT.

The chain is built from TRBV7-2 and TRBJ1-5; 8 nucleotides agree with TRBD1. Looked up from germline, CDR1 is SGHTA and CDR2 is FQGNSA. V lost 2 bases and J lost 4; bases outside the gene matches: 7. The CDR3 is 16 residues long. The CDR3 loop reads CASSLQGRGPNQPQHF. The CDR3 DNA follows: TGTGCCAGCAGCTTACAGGGCAGGGGGCCAAATCAGCCCCAGCATTTT.